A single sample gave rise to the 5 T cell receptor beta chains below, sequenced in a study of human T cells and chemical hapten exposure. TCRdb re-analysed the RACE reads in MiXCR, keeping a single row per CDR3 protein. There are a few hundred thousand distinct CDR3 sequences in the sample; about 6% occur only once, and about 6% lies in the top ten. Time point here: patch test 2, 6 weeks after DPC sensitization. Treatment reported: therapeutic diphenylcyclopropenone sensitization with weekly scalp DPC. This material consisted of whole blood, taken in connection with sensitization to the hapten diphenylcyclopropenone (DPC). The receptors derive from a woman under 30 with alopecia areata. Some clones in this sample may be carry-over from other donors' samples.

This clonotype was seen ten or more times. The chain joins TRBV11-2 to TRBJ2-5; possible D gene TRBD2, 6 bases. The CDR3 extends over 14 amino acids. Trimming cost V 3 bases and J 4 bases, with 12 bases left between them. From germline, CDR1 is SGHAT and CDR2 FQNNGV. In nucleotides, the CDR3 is TGTGCCAGCAGCTTCCAGCGGGCCGGAGAGACCCAGTACTTC. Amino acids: CASSFQRAGETQYF.

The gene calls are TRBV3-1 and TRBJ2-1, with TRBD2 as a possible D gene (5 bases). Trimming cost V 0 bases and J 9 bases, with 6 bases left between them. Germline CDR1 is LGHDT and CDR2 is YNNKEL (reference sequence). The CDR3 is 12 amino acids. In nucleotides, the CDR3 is TGTGCCAGCAGCCAAGATGGGAGTGAGCAGTTCTTC. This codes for CASSQDGSEQFF.

The CDR3 protein is CASSREENTEAFF. The CDR3 region has the DNA TGTGCCAGCAGCCGTGAGGAGAACACTGAAGCTTTCTTT. The genes are TRBV5-4 and TRBJ1-1; D is undetermined. The ends were cut back, 4 bases at V and 1 base at J, with 8 bases in the middle. Germline V CDR1 and CDR2: SGHNT, YYREEE (reference sequence). The CDR3 is made up of 13 amino acids. Drawing the rest from reference TRBV5-4 and TRBJ1-1, the complete variable domain is ETGVTQSPTHLIKTRGQQVTLRCSSQSGHNTVSWYQQALGQGPQFIFQYYREEENGRGNFPPRFSGLQFPNYSSELNVNALELDDSALYLCASSREENTEAFFGQGTRLTVV.

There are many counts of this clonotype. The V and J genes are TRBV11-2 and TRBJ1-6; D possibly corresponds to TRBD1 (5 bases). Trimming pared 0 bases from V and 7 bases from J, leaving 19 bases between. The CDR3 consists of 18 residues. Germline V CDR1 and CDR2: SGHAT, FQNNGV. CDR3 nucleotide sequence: TGTGCCAGCAGCTTAGATCCCCCCAGGGTGGTTCGCAATTCACCCCTCCACTTT. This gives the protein CASSLDPPRVVRNSPLHF.

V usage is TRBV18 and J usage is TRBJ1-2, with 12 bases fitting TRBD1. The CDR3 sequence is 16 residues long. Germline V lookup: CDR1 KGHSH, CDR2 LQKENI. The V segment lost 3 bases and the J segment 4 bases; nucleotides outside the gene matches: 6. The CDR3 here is CASSPPGQGAGYGYTF. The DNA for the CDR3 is TGTGCCAGCTCACCCCCGGGACAGGGGGCTGGCTATGGCTACACCTTC. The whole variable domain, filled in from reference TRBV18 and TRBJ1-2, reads NAGVMQNPRHLVRRRGQEARLRCSPMKGHSHVYWYRQLPEEGLKFMVYLQKENIIDESGMPKERFSAEFPKEGPSILRIQQVVRGDSAAYFCASSPPGQGAGYGYTFGSGTRLTVV.